Sequencing of this TCR beta chain was carried out in a study of spatial heterogeneity in lung cancer. As to time point: sample taken at primary tumor resection. The input material, whole RNA from tumor, nontumor lung or frozen PBMC, was sequenced unsorted. CDR1 and CDR2 (germline): DFQATT, SNEGSKA (reference sequence). There are 15 residues in the CDR3. Trimming shortened V by 0 bases and J by 6 bases, and 14 bases separated the two germline ends. This clonotype has more than one count but fewer than ten. Each TCR cDNA molecule bore a unique molecular identifier. TCRdb re-called the 5' RACE reads through MiXCR, storing one row per CDR3 protein. The table lists about 85,000 distinct CDR3 sequences, about 20% of them singletons.

This clonotype originated in a male donor with early-stage non-small cell lung cancer. J is TRBJ1-4 and V is TRBV20-1; TRBD1 might be the D (5 bases). Sequenced here: PBMCs, sampled at surgery. The CDR3 loop is CSARDPGGTDEKLFF. CDR3 sequence (DNA): TGCAGTGCTAGAGATCCTGGGGGGACGGATGAAAAACTGTTTTTT.